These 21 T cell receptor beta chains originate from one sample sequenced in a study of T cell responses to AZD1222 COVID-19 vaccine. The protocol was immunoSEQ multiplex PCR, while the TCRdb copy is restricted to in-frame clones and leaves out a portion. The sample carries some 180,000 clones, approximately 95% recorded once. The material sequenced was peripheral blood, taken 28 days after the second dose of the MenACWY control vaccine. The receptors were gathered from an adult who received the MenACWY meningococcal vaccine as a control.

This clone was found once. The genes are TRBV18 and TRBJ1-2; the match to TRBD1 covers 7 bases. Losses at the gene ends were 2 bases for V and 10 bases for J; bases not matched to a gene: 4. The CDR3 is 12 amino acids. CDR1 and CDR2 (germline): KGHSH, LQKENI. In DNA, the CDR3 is TGTGCCAGCTCACCAGCGCAGGGGGTCTACACCTTC. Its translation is CASSPAQGVYTF.

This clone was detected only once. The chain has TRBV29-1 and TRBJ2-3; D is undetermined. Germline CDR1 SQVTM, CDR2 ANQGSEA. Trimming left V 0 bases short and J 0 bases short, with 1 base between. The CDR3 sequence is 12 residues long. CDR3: CSVEDSTDTQYF. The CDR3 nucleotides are TGCAGCGTTGAAGACAGCACAGATACGCAGTATTTT.

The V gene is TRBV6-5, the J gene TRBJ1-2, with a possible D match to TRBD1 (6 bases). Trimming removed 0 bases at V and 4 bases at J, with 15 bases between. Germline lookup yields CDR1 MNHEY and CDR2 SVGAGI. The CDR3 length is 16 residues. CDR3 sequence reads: CASSYSRTVHPYGYTF. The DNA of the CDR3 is TGTGCCAGCAGTTACTCCCGGACAGTTCACCCCTATGGCTACACCTTC.

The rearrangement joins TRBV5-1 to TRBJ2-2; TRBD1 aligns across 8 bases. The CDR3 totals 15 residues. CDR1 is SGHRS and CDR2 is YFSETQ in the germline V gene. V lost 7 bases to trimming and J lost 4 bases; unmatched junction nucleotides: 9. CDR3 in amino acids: CASVPDRGSTGELFF. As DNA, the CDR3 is TGCGCCAGCGTCCCAGACAGGGGTAGCACCGGGGAGCTGTTTTTT.

The CDR3 sequence is CASSWGATNEKLFF. The CDR3 nucleotides read TGCGCCAGCAGTTGGGGGGCGACTAATGAAAAACTGTTTTTT. The gene calls are TRBV5-1 and TRBJ1-4, with D tentatively TRBD1 (6 bases). The CDR3 is 14 residues long. Germline V lookup: CDR1 SGHRS, CDR2 YFSETQ. Trimming took 5 bases from V and 2 from J, leaving 10 bases between them.

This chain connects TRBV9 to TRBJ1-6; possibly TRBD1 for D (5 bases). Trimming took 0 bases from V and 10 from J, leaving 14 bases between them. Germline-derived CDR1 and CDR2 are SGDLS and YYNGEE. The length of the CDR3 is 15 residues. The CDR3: CASSVGGGKYSPLHF. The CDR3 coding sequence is TGTGCCAGCAGCGTAGGTGGGGGGAAGTACTCACCCCTCCACTTT.

This CDR3 is CASSHDPRGYTF. CDR3 bases: TGTGCCAGCAGCCATGACCCCCGAGGCTACACCTTC. The chain joins TRBV7-8 to TRBJ1-2; no definite D call. The germline V gene encodes CDR1 SGHVS and CDR2 FQNEAQ. Trimming shortened V by 5 bases and J by 8 bases, and 12 bases separated the two germline ends. The CDR3 extends over 12 amino acids.

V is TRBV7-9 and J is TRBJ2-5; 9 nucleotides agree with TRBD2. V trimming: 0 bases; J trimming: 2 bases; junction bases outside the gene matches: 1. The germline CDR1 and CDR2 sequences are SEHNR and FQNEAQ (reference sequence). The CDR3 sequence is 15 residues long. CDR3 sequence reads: CASSLAAGGQETQYF. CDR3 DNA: TGTGCCAGCAGCTTAGCCGCGGGGGGGCAAGAGACCCAGTACTTC.

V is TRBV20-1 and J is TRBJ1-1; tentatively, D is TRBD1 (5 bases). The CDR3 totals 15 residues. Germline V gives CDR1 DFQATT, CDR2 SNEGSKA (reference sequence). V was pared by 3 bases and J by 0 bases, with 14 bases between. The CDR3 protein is CSASIMGGVNTEAFF. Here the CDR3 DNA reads TGCAGTGCTAGTATCATGGGAGGGGTGAACACTGAAGCTTTCTTT.

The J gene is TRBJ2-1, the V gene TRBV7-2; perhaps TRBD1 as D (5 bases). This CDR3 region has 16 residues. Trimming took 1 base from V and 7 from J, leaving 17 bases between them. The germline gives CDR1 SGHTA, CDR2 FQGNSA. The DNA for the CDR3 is TGTGCCAGCAGCTTAGATTTGGGGCTCAGCTCTAATGAGCAGTTCTTC. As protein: CASSLDLGLSSNEQFF.

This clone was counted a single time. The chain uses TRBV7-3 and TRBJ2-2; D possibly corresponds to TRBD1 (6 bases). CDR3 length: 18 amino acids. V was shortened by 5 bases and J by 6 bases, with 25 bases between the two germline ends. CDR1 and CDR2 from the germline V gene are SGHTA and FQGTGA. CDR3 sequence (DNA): TGTGCCAGCAGCCCTACGGGACAAAGGGGATCAGGTGCCGGGGAGCTGTTTTTT. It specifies CASSPTGQRGSGAGELFF. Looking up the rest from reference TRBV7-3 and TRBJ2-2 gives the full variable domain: GAGVSQTPSNKVTEKGKYVELRCDPISGHTALYWYRQSLGQGPEFLIYFQGTGAADDSGLPNDRFFAVRPEGSVSTLKIQRTERGDSAVYLCASSPTGQRGSGAGELFFGEGSRLTVL.

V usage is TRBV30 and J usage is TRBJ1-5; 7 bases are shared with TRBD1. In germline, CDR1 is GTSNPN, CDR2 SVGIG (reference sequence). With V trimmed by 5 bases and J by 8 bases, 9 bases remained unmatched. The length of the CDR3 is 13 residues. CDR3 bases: TGTGCCTGGTCCCGACAGGGCTCGGAGCCCCAGCATTTT. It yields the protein CAWSRQGSEPQHF.

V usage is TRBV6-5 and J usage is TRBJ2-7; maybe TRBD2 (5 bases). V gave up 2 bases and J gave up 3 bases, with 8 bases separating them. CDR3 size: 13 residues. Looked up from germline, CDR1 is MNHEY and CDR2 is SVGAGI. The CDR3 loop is CASSYLRGYEQYF. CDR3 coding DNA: TGTGCCAGCAGTTACCTCCGGGGCTACGAGCAGTACTTC.

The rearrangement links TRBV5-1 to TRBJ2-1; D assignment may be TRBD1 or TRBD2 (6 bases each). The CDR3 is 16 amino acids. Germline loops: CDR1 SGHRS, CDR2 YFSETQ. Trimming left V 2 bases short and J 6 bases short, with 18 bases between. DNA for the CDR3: TGCGCCAGCAGCTTAGAGGGGGGCCTTACCTTCAATGAGCAGTTCTTC. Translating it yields CASSLEGGLTFNEQFF.

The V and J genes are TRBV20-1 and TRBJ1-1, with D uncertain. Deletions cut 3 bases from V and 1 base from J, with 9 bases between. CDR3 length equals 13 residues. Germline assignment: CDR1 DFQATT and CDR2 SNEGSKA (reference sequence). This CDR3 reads CSASQTANTEAFF. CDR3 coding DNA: TGCAGTGCTAGTCAGACGGCGAACACTGAAGCTTTCTTT.

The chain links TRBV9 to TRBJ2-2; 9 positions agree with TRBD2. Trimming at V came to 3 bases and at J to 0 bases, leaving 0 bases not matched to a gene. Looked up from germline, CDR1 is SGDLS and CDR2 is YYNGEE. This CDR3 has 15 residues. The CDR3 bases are TGTGCCAGCAGCGAGCGGGGGGCGAACACCGGGGAGCTGTTTTTT. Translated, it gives CASSERGANTGELFF.

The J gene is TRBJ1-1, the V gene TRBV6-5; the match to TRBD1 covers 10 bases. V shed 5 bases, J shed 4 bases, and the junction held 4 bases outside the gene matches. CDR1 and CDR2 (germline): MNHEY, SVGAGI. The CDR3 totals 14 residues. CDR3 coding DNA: TGTGCCAGCAGTCTTTGGACAGGGGGCACTGAAGCTTTCTTT. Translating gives CASSLWTGGTEAFF.

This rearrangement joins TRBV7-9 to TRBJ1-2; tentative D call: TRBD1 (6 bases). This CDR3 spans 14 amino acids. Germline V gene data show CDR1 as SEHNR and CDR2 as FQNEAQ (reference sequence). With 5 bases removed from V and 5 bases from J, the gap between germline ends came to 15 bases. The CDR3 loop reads CASSPSQGRYGYTF. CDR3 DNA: TGTGCCAGCAGCCCTAGTCAGGGGAGATATGGCTACACCTTC.

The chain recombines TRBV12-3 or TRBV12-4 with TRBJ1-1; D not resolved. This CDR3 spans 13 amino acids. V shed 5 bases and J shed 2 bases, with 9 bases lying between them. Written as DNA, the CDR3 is TGTGCCAGCAGTCGCGCTTTCAACACTGAAGCTTTCTTT. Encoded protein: CASSRAFNTEAFF.

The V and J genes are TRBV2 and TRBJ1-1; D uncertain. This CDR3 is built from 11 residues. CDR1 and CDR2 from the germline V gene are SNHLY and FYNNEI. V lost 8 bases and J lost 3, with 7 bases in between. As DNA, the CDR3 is TGTGCCAGCCAGGCCTACACTGAAGCTTTCTTT. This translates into CASQAYTEAFF.

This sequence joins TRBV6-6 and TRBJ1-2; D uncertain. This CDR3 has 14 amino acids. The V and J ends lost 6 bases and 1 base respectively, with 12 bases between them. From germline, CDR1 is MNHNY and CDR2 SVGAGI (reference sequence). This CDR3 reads CASRFGEGNYGYTF. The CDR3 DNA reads TGTGCCAGCAGGTTCGGGGAGGGTAACTATGGCTACACCTTC.